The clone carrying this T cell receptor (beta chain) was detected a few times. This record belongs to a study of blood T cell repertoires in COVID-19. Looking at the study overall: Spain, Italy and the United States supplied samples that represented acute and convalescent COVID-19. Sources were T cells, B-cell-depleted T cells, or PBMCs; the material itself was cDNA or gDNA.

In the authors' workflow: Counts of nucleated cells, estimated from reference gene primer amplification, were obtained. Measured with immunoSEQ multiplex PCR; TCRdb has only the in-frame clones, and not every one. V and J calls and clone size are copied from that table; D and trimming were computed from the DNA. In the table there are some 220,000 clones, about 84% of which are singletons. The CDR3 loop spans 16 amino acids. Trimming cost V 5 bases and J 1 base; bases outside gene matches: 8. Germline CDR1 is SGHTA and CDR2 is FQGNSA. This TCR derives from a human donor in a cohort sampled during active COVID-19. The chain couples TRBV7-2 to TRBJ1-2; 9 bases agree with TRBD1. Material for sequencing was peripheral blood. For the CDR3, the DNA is TGTGCCAGCAGCCCTAGGGGGGACAGGGTTAACTATGGCTACACCTTC. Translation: CASSPRGDRVNYGYTF.